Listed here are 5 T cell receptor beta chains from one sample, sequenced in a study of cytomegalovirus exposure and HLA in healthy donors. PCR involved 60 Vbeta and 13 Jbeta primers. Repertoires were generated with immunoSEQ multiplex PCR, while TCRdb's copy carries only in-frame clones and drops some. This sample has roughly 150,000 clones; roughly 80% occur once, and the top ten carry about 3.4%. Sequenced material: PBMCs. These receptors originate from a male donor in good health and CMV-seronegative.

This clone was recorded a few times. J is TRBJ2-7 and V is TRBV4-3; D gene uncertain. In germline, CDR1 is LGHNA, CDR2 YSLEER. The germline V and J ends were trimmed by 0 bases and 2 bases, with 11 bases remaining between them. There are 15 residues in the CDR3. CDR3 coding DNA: TGCGCCAGCAGCCAAGATAAGCGTCCCACCTACGAGCAGTACTTC. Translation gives CASSQDKRPTYEQYF.

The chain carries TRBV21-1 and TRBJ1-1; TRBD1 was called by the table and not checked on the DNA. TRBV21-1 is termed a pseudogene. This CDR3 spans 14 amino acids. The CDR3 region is CASPPTGRNTEAFF. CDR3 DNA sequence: TGTGCCAGCCCACCGACAGGGCGGAACACTGAAGCTTTCTTT.

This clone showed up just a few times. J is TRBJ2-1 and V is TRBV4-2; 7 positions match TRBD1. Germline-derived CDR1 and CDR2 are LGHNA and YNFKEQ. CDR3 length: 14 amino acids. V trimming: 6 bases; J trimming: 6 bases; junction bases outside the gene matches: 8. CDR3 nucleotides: TGTGCCAGCAGGCTCCGGGACAGTAGCAATGAGCAGTTCTTC. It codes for CASRLRDSSNEQFF.

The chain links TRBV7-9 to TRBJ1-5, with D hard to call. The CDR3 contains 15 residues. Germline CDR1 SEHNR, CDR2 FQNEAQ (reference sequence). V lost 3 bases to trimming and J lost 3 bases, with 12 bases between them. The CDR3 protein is CASSLGTADNQPQHF. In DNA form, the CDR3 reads TGTGCCAGCAGCTTGGGAACAGCGGACAATCAGCCCCAGCATTTT.

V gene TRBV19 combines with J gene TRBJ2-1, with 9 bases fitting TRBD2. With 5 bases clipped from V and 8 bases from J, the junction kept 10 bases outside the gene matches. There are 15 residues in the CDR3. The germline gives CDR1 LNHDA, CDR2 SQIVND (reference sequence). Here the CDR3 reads CASSRLAAISHEQFF. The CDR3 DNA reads TGTGCCAGTAGTCGACTAGCGGCCATTTCTCATGAGCAGTTCTTC.